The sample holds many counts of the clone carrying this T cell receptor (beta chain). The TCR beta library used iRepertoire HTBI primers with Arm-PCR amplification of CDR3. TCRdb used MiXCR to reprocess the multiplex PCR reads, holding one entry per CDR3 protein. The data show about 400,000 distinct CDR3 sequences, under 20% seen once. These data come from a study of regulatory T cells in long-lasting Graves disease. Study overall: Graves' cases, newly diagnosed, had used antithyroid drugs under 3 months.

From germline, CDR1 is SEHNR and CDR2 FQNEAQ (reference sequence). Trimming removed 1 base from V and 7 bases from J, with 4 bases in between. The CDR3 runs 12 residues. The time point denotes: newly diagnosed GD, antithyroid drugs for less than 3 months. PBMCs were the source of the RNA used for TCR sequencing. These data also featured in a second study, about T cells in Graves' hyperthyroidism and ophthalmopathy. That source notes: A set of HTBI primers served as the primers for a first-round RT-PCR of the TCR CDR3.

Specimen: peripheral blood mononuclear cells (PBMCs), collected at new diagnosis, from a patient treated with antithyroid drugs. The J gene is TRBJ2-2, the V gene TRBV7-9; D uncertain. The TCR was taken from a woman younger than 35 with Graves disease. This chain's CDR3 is CASSLVLGELFF. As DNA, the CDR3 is TGTGCCAGCAGCTTAGTGCTCGGGGAGCTGTTTTTT.